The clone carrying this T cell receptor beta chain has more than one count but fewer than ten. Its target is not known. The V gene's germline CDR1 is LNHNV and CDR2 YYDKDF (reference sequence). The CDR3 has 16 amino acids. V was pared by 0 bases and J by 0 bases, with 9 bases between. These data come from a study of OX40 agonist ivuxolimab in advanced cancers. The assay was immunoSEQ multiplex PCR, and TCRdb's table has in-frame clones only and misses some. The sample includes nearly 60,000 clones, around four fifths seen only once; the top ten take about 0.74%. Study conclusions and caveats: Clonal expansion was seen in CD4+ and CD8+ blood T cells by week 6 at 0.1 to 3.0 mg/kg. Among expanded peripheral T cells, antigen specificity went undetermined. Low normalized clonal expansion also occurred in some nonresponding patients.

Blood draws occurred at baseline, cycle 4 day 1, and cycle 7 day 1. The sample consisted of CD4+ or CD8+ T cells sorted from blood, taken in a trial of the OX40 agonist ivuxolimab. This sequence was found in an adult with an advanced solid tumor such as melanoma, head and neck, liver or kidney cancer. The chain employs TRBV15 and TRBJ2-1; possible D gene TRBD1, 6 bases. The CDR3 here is CATSRDIGGSYNEQFF. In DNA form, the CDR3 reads TGTGCCACCAGCAGAGATATAGGGGGCTCCTACAATGAGCAGTTCTTC.